These 18 T cell receptor beta chains came from one sample sequenced in a study of vaccination and CD4 T cells after COVID-19. The assay that was used to sequence DNA from cultured CD4+ T cells was the Oncomine TCR Beta short-read assay. From the PCR reads, TCRdb called clonotypes with MiXCR, one entry per CDR3 protein. The table has about 19,000 distinct CDR3 sequences, 23% seen once. These receptors have no known antigen. As to treatment: roughly 11-day PBMC culture with coronavirus spike peptide pools or control peptides (ViraFEST assay). The sequencing input was cultured CD4+ T cells from blood. All receptors derive from a human donor with COVID-19.

V usage is TRBV28 and J usage is TRBJ1-2, with D unresolved. Trimming removed 7 bases at V and 4 bases at J, with 7 bases between. The CDR3 extends over 11 amino acids. Germline V gene data show CDR1 as MDHEN and CDR2 as SYDVKM. The CDR3 nucleotides are TGTGCCAGCATAGGCAGCTATGGCTACACCTTC. It yields the protein CASIGSYGYTF.

The chain combines TRBV10-3 with TRBJ1-6; D unclear. The CDR3 consists of 20 residues. Germline CDR1 ENHRY, CDR2 SYGVKD. V was pared by 5 bases and J by 7 bases, with 30 bases between. The CDR3 DNA reads TGTGCCATCAGTACTGCTCGTGACCCAAACCTCGCCGAGGAGAATTCACCCCTCCACTTT. Its translation is CAISTARDPNLAEENSPLHF.

The chain couples TRBV4-1 to TRBJ1-3; D is ambiguous. Germline assignment: CDR1 MGHRA and CDR2 YSYEKL. V lost 0 bases and J 5 bases, leaving 14 bases between the germline ends. The CDR3 is 16 residues long. The CDR3, as DNA: TGCGCCAGCAGCCAAGAATGGTCAGAGGCTCGAAACACCATATATTTT. As protein: CASSQEWSEARNTIYF.

About this clonotype itself: Mismatch with germline at one junction end may stem from a read error. The chain joins TRBV19 to TRBJ2-3; 8 bases map to TRBD2. The CDR3 spans 15 residues. Germline values: CDR1 LNHDA, CDR2 SQIVND (reference sequence). The CDR3 reads CVSSEAGGRTDTQYF. The CDR3 nucleotides read TGTGTCAGTAGCGAGGCGGGGGGACGCACAGATACGCAGTATTTT.

The gene calls are TRBV7-2 and TRBJ2-5, with D uncertain. Germline V gene sequence: CDR1 SGHTA, CDR2 FQGNSA. This CDR3 region has 13 residues. V lost 5 bases and J lost 0, with 7 bases in between. In DNA form, the CDR3 reads TGTGCCAGCAGCGGATTGTACCAAGAGACCCAGTACTTC. The encoded protein is CASSGLYQETQYF. Drawing the rest from reference TRBV7-2 and TRBJ2-5, the complete variable domain is GAGVSQSPSNKVTEKGKDVELRCDPISGHTALYWYRQSLGQGLEFLIYFQGNSAPDKSGLPSDRFSAERTGGSVSTLTIQRTQQEDSAVYLCASSGLYQETQYFGPGTRLLVL.

V usage is TRBV30 and J usage is TRBJ2-7; D not resolved. Trimming stripped 2 bases from V and 3 bases from J, with 14 bases between. CDR3 length equals 14 residues. CDR1 and CDR2 from the germline V gene are GTSNPN and SVGIG (reference sequence). The CDR3 nucleotides read TGTGCCTGGAGTAACGGCCCTTCTATCTACGAGCAGTACTTC. Amino acid sequence: CAWSNGPSIYEQYF.

The chain uses TRBV27 and TRBJ1-6, with D hard to call. The CDR3 loop spans 14 amino acids. With 8 bases removed from V and 7 bases from J, the gap between germline ends came to 15 bases. The germline gives CDR1 MNHEY, CDR2 SMNVEV (reference sequence). CDR3 coding DNA: TGTGCCAGCGGTAGTCGAATAGTGAATTCACCCCTCCACTTT. Translating it yields CASGSRIVNSPLHF.

This clonotype showed up just a few times. The chain combines TRBV7-2 with TRBJ1-1; D perhaps matches TRBD1 (6 bases). Deletions cut 8 bases from V and 0 bases from J, with 10 bases between. The CDR3 has 13 residues. Germline CDR1 SGHTA, CDR2 FQGNSA. This CDR3 reads CASVGQMNTEAFF. In DNA, the CDR3 is TGTGCCAGCGTGGGACAAATGAACACTGAAGCTTTCTTT.

This clonotype was detected a few times. V gene TRBV2 combines with J gene TRBJ1-6, with D possibly matching TRBD1 (6 bases). V lost 11 bases and J lost 1, with 15 bases in between. The germline CDR1 and CDR2 sequences are SNHLY and FYNNEI. The CDR3 is 15 amino acids. This chain's CDR3 is CARKGEGSYNSPLHF. The CDR3 DNA follows: TGTGCCCGCAAGGGGGAAGGGTCCTATAATTCACCCCTCCACTTT.

In regard to this clonotype: The limits of the CDR3 on the DNA are not certain, so only TCRdb's listed CDR3 is given. V usage is TRBV6-1 and J usage is TRBJ1-4; TRBD1, the table's D call, was not compared with the DNA. Germline-derived CDR1 and CDR2 are MNHNS and SASEGT. The CDR3 region is 14 residues in length, termini included. CDR3 sequence: CATPQGRGMQNCFF.

Here the CDR3 reads CASSLVTVHEAFF. CDR3 nucleotides: TGTGCCAGCAGCTTAGTGACGGTCCATGAAGCTTTCTTT. The rearrangement links TRBV7-9 to TRBJ1-1; D remains ambiguous. The ends were cut back, 1 base at V and 7 bases at J, with 10 bases in the middle. This CDR3 comprises 13 residues. Per germline, CDR1 SEHNR and CDR2 FQNEAQ (reference sequence).

The V and J genes are TRBV5-6 and TRBJ1-1; D is perhaps TRBD1 (5 bases). Germline CDR1 reads SGHDT; CDR2 reads YYEEEE. V dropped 2 bases and J dropped 3 bases, with 11 bases sitting between them. This CDR3 spans 14 amino acids. CDR3 residues: CASSLIRADTEAFF. The CDR3 DNA reads TGTGCCAGCAGCTTAATCAGGGCCGACACTGAAGCTTTCTTT. Complete variable domain (other parts from reference TRBV5-6 and TRBJ1-1): DAGVTQSPTHLIKTRGQQVTLRCSPKSGHDTVSWYQQALGQGPQFIFQYYEEEERQRGNFPDRFSGHQFPNYSSELNVNALLLGDSALYLCASSLIRADTEAFFGQGTRLTVV.

In its sample, this clonotype was seen a few times. The chain carries TRBV24-1 and TRBJ2-1, with D perhaps TRBD1 (5 bases). Trimming removed 5 bases at V and 5 bases at J, with 15 bases between. In germline, CDR1 is KGHDR, CDR2 SFDVKD. This CDR3 has 15 amino acids. The CDR3 DNA reads TGTGCCACCAGTGCTGGGGCCTCCAAGAACAATGAGCAGTTCTTC. Encoded protein: CATSAGASKNNEQFF.

The chain joins TRBV9 to TRBJ1-6, with a possible D match to TRBD1 (6 bases). The V end lost 0 bases, the J end lost 8 bases, and 9 bases lay between the germline ends. The V gene's germline CDR1 is SGDLS and CDR2 YYNGEE. CDR3 length: 14 residues. The CDR3 spells CASSVGRGDSPLHF. CDR3 bases: TGTGCCAGCAGCGTAGGAAGGGGGGATTCACCCCTCCACTTT. Looking up the rest from reference TRBV9 and TRBJ1-6 gives the full variable domain: DSGVTQTPKHLITATGQRVTLRCSPRSGDLSVYWYQQSLDQGLQFLIQYYNGEERAKGNILERFSAQQFPDLHSELNLSSLELGDSALYFCASSVGRGDSPLHFGNGTRLTVT.

This clonotype was detected only a few times. The rearrangement uses TRBV14 and TRBJ1-6, with D maybe TRBD1 (6 bases). This CDR3 comprises 15 residues. V was shortened by 0 bases and J by 9 bases, with 12 bases between the two germline ends. CDR1 SGHDN and CDR2 FVKESK come from the germline V gene. The CDR3 reads CASSQELVGGSPLHF. The CDR3 DNA is TGTGCCAGCAGCCAAGAGCTCGTAGGGGGTTCACCCCTCCACTTT.

The chain couples TRBV29-1 to TRBJ2-3; a weak D match, TRBD1 (6 bases). CDR3 length: 14 amino acids. Germline V gene data show CDR1 as SQVTM and CDR2 as ANQGSEA. The V and J ends lost 7 bases and 0 bases respectively, with 14 bases between them. The DNA for the CDR3 is TGCAGCGCCGCACAGGGTGTTAGCACAGATACGCAGTATTTT. It yields the protein CSAAQGVSTDTQYF.

This clonotype was found a few times. The CDR3 coding sequence is TGTGCCAGCAGAGCTGGGGGGATGAACCCAGGACCTCAGTTTATCGGCTACACCTTC. Encoded protein: CASRAGGMNPGPQFIGYTF. The chain carries TRBV11-2 and TRBJ1-2; D perhaps matches TRBD1 (5 bases). Germline V gene sequence: CDR1 SGHAT, CDR2 FQNNGV. V gave up 6 bases and J gave up 8 bases, with 34 bases separating them. This CDR3 comprises 19 residues.

A few counts support this clonotype. V and J are TRBV20-1 and TRBJ1-6; possibly TRBD1 for D (5 bases). Germline V CDR1 and CDR2: DFQATT, SNEGSKA (reference sequence). The CDR3 spans 15 residues. Trimming cost V 5 bases and J 6 bases, with 17 bases left between them. Here the CDR3 reads CSADPGQGSNSPLHF. DNA for the CDR3: TGCAGTGCTGACCCCGGCCAGGGCTCTAATTCACCCCTCCACTTT.